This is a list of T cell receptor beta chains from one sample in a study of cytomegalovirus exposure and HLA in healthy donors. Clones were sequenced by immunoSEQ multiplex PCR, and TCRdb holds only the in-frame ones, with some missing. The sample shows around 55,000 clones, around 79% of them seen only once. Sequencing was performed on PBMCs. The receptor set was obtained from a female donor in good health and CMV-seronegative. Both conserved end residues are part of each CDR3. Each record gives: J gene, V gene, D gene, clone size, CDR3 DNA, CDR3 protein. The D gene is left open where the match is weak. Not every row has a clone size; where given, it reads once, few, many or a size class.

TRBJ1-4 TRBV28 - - TGTGCCAGCAGTAACCAGGGTGGCGAGGATGAAAAACTGTTTTTT CASSNQGGEDEKLFF
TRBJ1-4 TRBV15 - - TGTGCCACCAGCACAGGGGTGATTAATGAAAAACTGTTTTTT CATSTGVINEKLFF
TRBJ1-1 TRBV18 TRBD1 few TGTGCCAGCTCACCACGTAACGGCCAGGGGGGCAAGAACACTGAAGCTTTCTTT CASSPRNGQGGKNTEAFF
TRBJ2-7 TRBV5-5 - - TGTGCCAGCAGCCGGGACTTTCTCTCCTACGAGCAGTACTTC CASSRDFLSYEQYF
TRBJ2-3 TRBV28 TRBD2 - TGTGCCAGCAGTACCAGAGCGGGAGGTCGGGCAGATACGCAGTATTTT CASSTRAGGRADTQYF
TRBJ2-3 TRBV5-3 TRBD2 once TGTGCCAGAAGGGGGGGGGACGGCTACTTCACAGATACGCAGTATTTT CARRGGDGYFTDTQYF
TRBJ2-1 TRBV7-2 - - TGTGCCAGCAGCTTAGAACAGGGCATTGGTGAGCAGTTCTTC CASSLEQGIGEQFF
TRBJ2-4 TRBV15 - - TGTGCCACCAGCAGGGACTTGGACAGTAAAAACATTCAGTACTTC CATSRDLDSKNIQYF
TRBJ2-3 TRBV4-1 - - TGCGCCAGCAGCCAAGTTGGCCTTCTCGATACGCAGTATTTT CASSQVGLLDTQYF
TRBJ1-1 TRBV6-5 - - TGTGCCAGCAGTCGGAACACTGAAGCTTTCTTT CASSRNTEAFF
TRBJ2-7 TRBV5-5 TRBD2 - TGTGCCAGCAGCTTTGGACTAGCGTACGAGCAGTACTTC CASSFGLAYEQYF
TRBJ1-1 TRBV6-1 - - TGTGCCAGCAGTGACATGATAGGGAGCACTGAAGCTTTCTTT CASSDMIGSTEAFF
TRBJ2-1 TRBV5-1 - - TGCGCCAGCAGCTTGGTCACAGGGAATGAGCAGTTCTTC CASSLVTGNEQFF
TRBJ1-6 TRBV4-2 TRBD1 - TGTGCCAGCAGCCAAGATCTAGACGGGGACAGCTATAATTCACCCCTCCACTTT CASSQDLDGDSYNSPLHF
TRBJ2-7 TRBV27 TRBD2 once TGTGCCAGCAGGACTCGACAACCCCCGGGCGGGGGGTGGGATAACGAGCAGTACTTC CASRTRQPPGGGWDNEQYF
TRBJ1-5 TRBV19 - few TGTGCCAGTACCGCAAGGGGTCCTCAGCCCCAGCATTTT CASTARGPQPQHF
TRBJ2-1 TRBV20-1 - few TGCAGCTGGGGGACAGAGCAGTTCTTC CSWGTEQFF
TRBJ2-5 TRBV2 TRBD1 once TGTGCCAGCAATGAGGACAGGGGGCTTAGAGAGACCCAGTACTTC CASNEDRGLRETQYF
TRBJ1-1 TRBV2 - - TGTGCCAGACAGGGTATGAACACTGAAGCTTTCTTT CARQGMNTEAFF
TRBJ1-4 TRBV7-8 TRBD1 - TGTGCCAGCCATAAGGGGACAGCTAATGAAAAACTGTTTTTT CASHKGTANEKLFF
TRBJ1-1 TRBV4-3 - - TGCGCCAGCAGCCAGACTAAAATGAACACTGAAGCTTTCTTT CASSQTKMNTEAFF
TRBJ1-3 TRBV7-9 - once TGTGCCAGCAGCTCGGAGGAGGGAAACACCATATATTTT CASSSEEGNTIYF
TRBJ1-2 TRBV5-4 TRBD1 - TGTGCCAGCAGCCGTGGACAGGACTATGGCTACACCTTC CASSRGQDYGYTF
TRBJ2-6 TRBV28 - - TGTGCCAGCAGTTCCGCGGGACGGTCGAGCTCTGGGGCCAACGTCCTGACTTTC CASSSAGRSSSGANVLTF
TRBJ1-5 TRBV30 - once TGTGCCTGGAGTGGTGGGGTAGCGGGTCAGCCCCAGCATTTT CAWSGGVAGQPQHF
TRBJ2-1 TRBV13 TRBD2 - TGTGCCAGCAGCTTAGGGCGGCTAGCGGGAGTGATTGAGCAGTTCTTC CASSLGRLAGVIEQFF
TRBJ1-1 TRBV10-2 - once TGCGCCAGCAGTACAGGAGACACTGAAGCTTTCTTT CASSTGDTEAFF
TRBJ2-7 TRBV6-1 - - TGTGCCAGCAGTGATATTGATTGGACAGTAGATAGACACTACGAGCAGTACTTC CASSDIDWTVDRHYEQYF
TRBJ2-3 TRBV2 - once TGTGCCACAAGAGACAATACAGATACGCAGTATTTT CATRDNTDTQYF